This TCR beta chain was observed in a study of cytomegalovirus exposure and HLA in healthy donors. The PCR contained 60 Vbeta and 13 Jbeta primers. TCRdb's table, derived via immunoSEQ multiplex PCR, lists solely in-frame clones and lacks some. The sample lists some 200,000 clones, approximately 82% occurring once. On this clone itself: Relative to the germline gene, one junction end is altered; a read error may explain this.

This TCR was recovered from a man between 18 and 29 years old in good health and CMV-seronegative. The sample consisted of PBMCs.

The CDR3 DNA reads TGTGCTAGCAGCTTAAGAGCGGGGAACACCGGGGAGCTGTTTTTT. This translates into CASSLRAGNTGELFF. V is TRBV7-7 and J is TRBJ2-2; tentative D call: TRBD2 (6 bases). Germline assignment: CDR1 SSHAT and CDR2 FNYEAQ (reference sequence). This CDR3 has 15 residues. The whole variable domain, remainder taken from reference TRBV7-7 and TRBJ2-2, is GAGVSQSPRYKVTKRGQDVTLRCDPISSHATLYWYQQALGQGPEFLTYFNYEAQPDKSGLPSDRFSAERPEGSISTLTIQRTEQRDSAMYRCASSLRAGNTGELFFGEGSRLTVL.